The 32 T cell receptor beta chains presented below share a single source sample, sequenced in a study of cytomegalovirus exposure and HLA in healthy donors (dated by TCRdb to 2016 to 2017). Libraries were built with the immunoSEQ multiplex PCR assay. The multiplex PCR relied on a mix of 60 forward primers for TCR Vbeta segments and 13 reverse primers for TCR Jbeta segments. TCRdb provides this immuneACCESS table in a form limited to in-frame rearrangements. Some clones are lacking; in checked studies, under half of them reflect an unresolved V gene, and why the rest are absent is not known. The sample contains under 75,000 clones, 65% to 80% of them found a single time. Jointly, the top ten make up less than 20% of the sample. Sequenced material: PBMCs. These receptors all stem from a man in his forties or fifties in good health and CMV-seropositive.

The chain employs TRBV5-1 and TRBJ2-7; 9 bases match TRBD2. From germline, CDR1 is SGHRS and CDR2 YFSETQ. The CDR3 extends over 14 amino acids. With V trimmed by 9 bases and J by 3 bases, 10 bases remained unmatched. CDR3 coding DNA: TGCGCCAACAGGATCTTAGCGGGAGACTACGAGCAGTACTTC. Translated: CANRILAGDYEQYF.

This chain connects TRBV6-6 to TRBJ2-3; 10 bases line up with TRBD2. This CDR3 is 16 amino acids long. Germline V CDR1 and CDR2: MNHNY, SVGAGI (reference sequence). V trimming: 6 bases; J trimming: 2 bases; junction bases outside the gene matches: 8. CDR3 loop: CASRLSSGGNTDTQYF. CDR3 in DNA: TGTGCCAGCAGATTATCTAGCGGGGGAAACACAGATACGCAGTATTTT.

This clone was seen only once. The junction shows a germline mismatch at one end, possibly a read error. The gene calls are TRBV7-7 and TRBJ2-2, with TRBD1 matching over 8 bases. CDR1 and CDR2 from the germline V gene are SSHAT and FNYEAQ (reference sequence). This CDR3 is 16 amino acids long. DNA for the CDR3: TGTGCTAGCAGCCCTGGGGCAGGGGGCGCTCCCGGGGAGCTGTTTTTT. Translation: CASSPGAGGAPGELFF.

The chain carries TRBV7-2 and TRBJ1-1; D is uncertain. The germline V gene encodes CDR1 SGHTA and CDR2 FQGNSA. Trimming pared 4 bases from V and 6 bases from J, leaving 15 bases between. There are 14 residues in the CDR3. The CDR3 protein is CASSYFGDHAEAFF. The CDR3 DNA sequence: TGTGCCAGCAGCTACTTCGGGGATCACGCTGAAGCTTTCTTT.

This clone appeared once. The chain joins TRBV29-1 to TRBJ1-1, with D unclear. This CDR3 is 11 amino acids long. Germline V gene lookup returns CDR1 SQVTM and CDR2 ANQGSEA. V dropped 6 bases and J dropped 0 bases, with 5 bases sitting between them. CDR3 loop: CSVALNTEAFF. The CDR3 region has the DNA TGCAGCGTCGCGCTGAACACTGAAGCTTTCTTT.

The chain uses TRBV7-9 and TRBJ1-3; no reliable D call. Germline V gene lookup returns CDR1 SEHNR and CDR2 FQNEAQ (reference sequence). V was clipped by 5 bases and J by 0 bases, with 8 bases between them. The CDR3 consists of 14 residues. The CDR3, as DNA: TGTGCCAGCAGCGCTAGCATCTCTGGAAACACCATATATTTT. This codes for CASSASISGNTIYF.

V gene TRBV2 combines with J gene TRBJ1-5, with 7 bases fitting TRBD1. V trimming: 4 bases; J trimming: 2 bases; junction bases outside the gene matches: 8. The CDR3 runs 16 residues. Germline V gene lookup returns CDR1 SNHLY and CDR2 FYNNEI. CDR3 protein: CASSGETGKGNQPQHF. CDR3 DNA sequence: TGTGCCAGCAGTGGGGAGACAGGGAAGGGCAATCAGCCCCAGCATTTT.

This rearrangement joins TRBV4-3 to TRBJ1-1; D is perhaps TRBD1 (6 bases). Trimming removed 4 bases from V and 5 bases from J, with 20 bases in between. CDR1 LGHNA and CDR2 YSLEER come from the germline V gene. The length of the CDR3 is 16 residues. The CDR3 is CASSLGYGGAGTEAFF. Written as DNA, the CDR3 is TGCGCCAGCAGCCTCGGGTATGGGGGCGCAGGAACTGAAGCTTTCTTT.

The chain couples TRBV5-8 to TRBJ2-2; 9 nucleotides match TRBD2. The J segment lost 7 bases and the V segment lost 6 bases, leaving 10 bases of the junction unmatched. Germline lookup yields CDR1 SGHTS and CDR2 YDEGEE. CDR3 length: 15 amino acids. CDR3 loop: CASTTTGTSHGELFF. CDR3 sequence (DNA): TGTGCCAGCACCACCACCGGGACTAGCCACGGGGAGCTGTTTTTT.

V is TRBV4-2 and J is TRBJ2-5; D may be TRBD2 (6 bases). The CDR3 extends over 17 amino acids. Germline lookup yields CDR1 LGHNA and CDR2 YNFKEQ. Trimming removed 1 base at V and 5 bases at J, with 20 bases between. CDR3 in amino acids: CASSQGGPGLVMETQYF. For the CDR3, the DNA is TGTGCCAGCAGCCAAGGTGGTCCGGGACTTGTGATGGAGACCCAGTACTTC.

This sequence joins TRBV10-3 and TRBJ2-7; D perhaps matches TRBD1 (6 bases). Germline lookup yields CDR1 ENHRY and CDR2 SYGVKD. V was clipped by 6 bases and J by 3 bases, with 15 bases between them. The CDR3 runs 14 residues. The CDR3 here is CAIRETGNLYEQYF. The CDR3 DNA reads TGTGCCATCAGAGAGACAGGCAACCTCTACGAGCAGTACTTC.

The chain links TRBV6-1 to TRBJ1-5; tentative D call: TRBD1 (6 bases). V lost 2 bases and J lost 2, with 19 bases in between. Germline-derived CDR1 and CDR2 are MNHNS and SASEGT. CDR3 length equals 18 residues. CDR3 protein: CASSESGVGGPGNQPQHF. The CDR3 bases are TGTGCCAGCAGTGAAAGTGGGGTTGGGGGCCCGGGCAATCAGCCCCAGCATTTT.

This clone appeared a few times. The chain employs TRBV5-6 and TRBJ1-4; D may be TRBD1 (6 bases). Trimming shortened V by 2 bases and J by 0 bases, and 17 bases separated the two germline ends. The CDR3 is made up of 18 amino acids. Germline values: CDR1 SGHDT, CDR2 YYEEEE. The CDR3, as DNA: TGTGCCAGCAGCTTAACAGGGCAGCAATACGCAACTAATGAAAAACTGTTTTTT. Amino acid sequence: CASSLTGQQYATNEKLFF.

The chain's CDR3 is CASSWEGGLSSYEQYF. The CDR3 coding sequence is TGTGCCAGCAGCTGGGAGGGCGGACTGAGCTCCTACGAGCAGTACTTC. This chain connects TRBV5-8 to TRBJ2-7; TRBD2 matches at 7 bases. Germline V gene sequence: CDR1 SGHTS, CDR2 YDEGEE. This CDR3 is 16 amino acids long. V dropped 3 bases and J dropped 0; count of bases not matched to a gene: 9.

The chain has TRBV30 and TRBJ2-5; 11 bases are a match to TRBD2. The CDR3 consists of 15 residues. Germline V gives CDR1 GTSNPN, CDR2 SVGIG (reference sequence). J lost 5 bases, V lost 4 bases, and 9 bases had no gene match. The CDR3: CAWKALAGVGETQYF. The DNA of the CDR3 is TGTGCCTGGAAAGCACTAGCGGGAGTGGGGGAGACCCAGTACTTC.

J is TRBJ2-1 and V is TRBV29-1, with D hard to call. The ends were cut back, 4 bases at V and 0 bases at J, with 10 bases in the middle. Germline lookup yields CDR1 SQVTM and CDR2 ANQGSEA. This CDR3 contains 14 residues. The CDR3 sequence: CSVVAMVSYNEQFF. In DNA, the CDR3 is TGCAGCGTTGTAGCCATGGTCTCCTACAATGAGCAGTTCTTC.

For this clone: Sequence at one end of the junction differs from germline and may be a read error. The rearrangement links TRBV6-4 to TRBJ2-3; D not resolved. This CDR3 has 15 amino acids. Looked up from germline, CDR1 is MRHNA and CDR2 is SNTAGT. As DNA, the CDR3 is TGTGCCAGCAATGACCCTAGAGGTCCCACAGATACGCAGTATTTT. Its translation is CASNDPRGPTDTQYF.

CDR3 sequence (DNA): TGTGCCAGCTCGACAAGGATCTACAATGAGCAGTTCTTC. Protein: CASSTRIYNEQFF. J is TRBJ2-1 and V is TRBV6-4; D is unresolved. From germline, CDR1 is MRHNA and CDR2 SNTAGT. CDR3 length equals 13 residues. Trimming removed 8 bases at V and 3 bases at J, with 11 bases between.

The chain joins TRBV19 to TRBJ1-5; tentatively, D is TRBD1 (5 bases). This CDR3 contains 16 residues. V lost 5 bases and J 0 bases, leaving 14 bases between the germline ends. Germline-derived CDR1 and CDR2 are LNHDA and SQIVND (reference sequence). CDR3 region: CASSPREGYSNQPQHF. CDR3 in DNA: TGTGCCAGTAGTCCACGGGAGGGGTATAGCAATCAGCCCCAGCATTTT. Filled out from reference TRBV19 and TRBJ1-5, the complete variable domain reads DGGITQSPKYLFRKEGQNVTLSCEQNLNHDAMYWYRQDPGQGLRLIYYSQIVNDFQKGDIAEGYSVSREKKESFPLTVTSAQKNPTAFYLCASSPREGYSNQPQHFGDGTRLSIL.

On this clone itself: This CDR3 is also generated by other DNA sequences in the sample. This chain joins TRBV6-5 and TRBJ1-1; no definite D call. Germline lookup yields CDR1 MNHEY and CDR2 SVGAGI. V lost 10 bases, J lost 3 bases, and 12 bases lay in between. The CDR3 loop spans 12 amino acids. CDR3 amino acids: CATRLGHTEAFF. DNA of the CDR3: TGTGCCACCCGACTAGGGCACACTGAAGCTTTCTTT.

The rearrangement joins TRBV27 to TRBJ1-6, with a tentative D call TRBD1 (6 bases). The germline CDR1 and CDR2 sequences are MNHEY and SMNVEV (reference sequence). Trimming took 5 bases from V and 9 from J, leaving 20 bases between them. The CDR3 spans 16 residues. CDR3 nucleotide sequence: TGTGCCAGCAGTCTACCCTCCAGGGGCTCCGGTTCACCCCTCCACTTT. Translation gives CASSLPSRGSGSPLHF.

The rearrangement joins TRBV4-3 to TRBJ2-2; 9 bases fit TRBD2. J lost 0 bases, V lost 0 bases, and 8 bases had no gene match. CDR3 length: 19 residues. The germline gives CDR1 LGHNA, CDR2 YSLEER. In DNA, the CDR3 is TGCGCCAGCAGCCAAGAAGGGCTAGCGGGACTTTCGAACACCGGGGAGCTGTTTTTT. It codes for CASSQEGLAGLSNTGELFF.

In this sample, this clone turned up a few times. The rearrangement joins TRBV18 to TRBJ1-1; 9 bases map to TRBD1. The V gene's germline CDR1 is KGHSH and CDR2 LQKENI. CDR3 length equals 15 residues. V was clipped by 3 bases and J by 5 bases; unmatched bases: 7. CDR3 sequence (DNA): TGTGCCAGCTCACCGTTACAGGGGGCTCGAACTGAAGCTTTCTTT. It yields the protein CASSPLQGARTEAFF. Full variable domain (rest looked up from reference TRBV18 and TRBJ1-1): NAGVMQNPRHLVRRRGQEARLRCSPMKGHSHVYWYRQLPEEGLKFMVYLQKENIIDESGMPKERFSAEFPKEGPSILRIQQVVRGDSAAYFCASSPLQGARTEAFFGQGTRLTVV.

The gene calls are TRBV15 and TRBJ2-1; D is unresolved. The CDR3 consists of 13 residues. CDR1 is LNHNV and CDR2 is YYDKDF in the germline V gene (reference sequence). V gave up 0 bases and J gave up 10 bases, with 10 bases separating them. Here the CDR3 reads CATSRDRSEEQFF. As DNA, the CDR3 is TGTGCCACCAGCAGAGATCGGAGTGAGGAGCAGTTCTTC.

V is TRBV6-5 and J is TRBJ2-5, with 8 bases identical to TRBD1. The V gene end was trimmed by 2 bases and the J gene end by 2 bases; junction bases not matched to a gene: 4. Germline CDR1 and CDR2: MNHEY and SVGAGI. The CDR3 loop spans 15 amino acids. This chain's CDR3 is CASSYGRGRQETQYF. For the CDR3, the DNA is TGTGCCAGCAGTTACGGCAGGGGGCGACAAGAGACCCAGTACTTC.

The chain joins TRBV2 to TRBJ1-2; 7 positions match TRBD1. Germline trimming cut 5 bases from V and 6 bases from J; bases unmatched to any gene: 3. CDR3 size: 12 residues. The germline gives CDR1 SNHLY, CDR2 FYNNEI. CDR3 coding DNA: TGTGCCAGCAGTAGTACAGGGGATGGCTACACCTTC. Its translation is CASSSTGDGYTF.

This clone was recorded a few times. The chain recombines TRBV6-1 with TRBJ2-3; no firm D call. Germline V lookup: CDR1 MNHNS, CDR2 SASEGT. V was pared by 5 bases and J by 8 bases, with 8 bases between. This CDR3 comprises 11 residues. CDR3 nucleotides: TGTGCCAGCAGTTTCTACGGTACGCAGTATTTT. Encoded protein: CASSFYGTQYF.

The J gene is TRBJ2-3, the V gene TRBV19; TRBD1 aligns across 7 bases. Trimming at V came to 5 bases and at J to 8 bases, leaving 4 bases not matched to a gene. The CDR3 sequence is 12 residues long. The germline V gene has CDR1 LNHDA and CDR2 SQIVND (reference sequence). CDR3 in amino acids: CASSGNRGTQYF. CDR3 in DNA: TGTGCCAGTAGTGGGAACAGGGGTACGCAGTATTTT.

V gene TRBV25-1 combines with J gene TRBJ1-6, with a possible D match to TRBD1 (6 bases). V lost 4 bases, J lost 6 bases, and 22 bases lay in between. There are 18 residues in the CDR3. CDR1 is MGHDK, CDR2 SYGVNS, per germline. The CDR3 loop is CASSVPQGPLGSNSPLHF. For the CDR3, the DNA is TGTGCCAGCAGTGTCCCGCAGGGGCCCCTTGGAAGTAATTCACCCCTCCACTTT.

The CDR3 nucleotides are TGTGCCAGCGCGCTCGGCCTAGCGGGGAACAATGAGCAGTTCTTC. Translated: CASALGLAGNNEQFF. The J gene is TRBJ2-1, the V gene TRBV6-1, with 9 nucleotides matching TRBD2. The CDR3 is 15 amino acids. V was clipped by 8 bases and J by 5 bases; unmatched bases: 10. Germline V gives CDR1 MNHNS, CDR2 SASEGT.

This clone has ten or more counts. The V and J genes are TRBV6-6 and TRBJ2-6; 7 bases are shared with TRBD1. From germline, CDR1 is MNHNY and CDR2 SVGAGI (reference sequence). This CDR3 is built from 16 residues. Germline trimming cut 6 bases from V and 0 bases from J; bases unmatched to any gene: 5. CDR3 loop: CASSRDSGSGANVLTF. As DNA, the CDR3 is TGTGCCAGCAGCCGGGACAGTGGCTCTGGGGCCAACGTCCTGACTTTC.

The chain couples TRBV21-1 to TRBJ2-1; TRBD2 reflects the table's D call only, with no check against the DNA. TRBV21-1 is deemed a pseudogene. The CDR3 is 18 amino acids. CDR3 amino acids: CASIVRPGGGGPGNEQFF. CDR3 in DNA: TGTGCCAGCATCGTGAGACCGGGGGGCGGGGGGCCTGGCAATGAGCAGTTCTTC.